Listed below are T cell receptor beta chains from one sample, sequenced in a study of cytomegalovirus exposure and HLA in healthy donors. Sequencing was performed with immunoSEQ multiplex PCR; in TCRdb, only in-frame clones are kept and a portion is missing. The sample lists 95,000 to 150,000 clones; 60% to 80% were seen once. Sequenced sample: PBMCs. Receptors were obtained from a woman aged 45-60 years in good health and CMV-seronegative. The CDR3 runs from the conserved cysteine through the conserved F or W. The order of the fields is clone size, V gene, J gene, CDR3 length, D gene, CDR3 protein, CDR3 DNA. A D gene is named only where the DNA matches it firmly. Size is stated for part of the rows, as once, few or many counts, or as a class when the clone is expanded.

clone size: .
V gene: TRBV28
J gene: TRBJ2-7
CDR3 length: 14
D gene: .
CDR3 protein: CASSLLASTYEQYF
CDR3 DNA: TGTGCCAGCAGTTTACTAGCTTCTACCTACGAGCAGTACTTC

clone size: .
V gene: TRBV6-5
J gene: TRBJ1-2
CDR3 length: 15
D gene: .
CDR3 protein: CASSLDPDTDYGYTF
CDR3 DNA: TGTGCCAGCAGCCTCGACCCCGACACTGACTATGGCTACACCTTC

clone size: .
V gene: TRBV5-1
J gene: TRBJ2-7
CDR3 length: 15
D gene: TRBD1
CDR3 protein: CASSRRTGSSYEQYF
CDR3 DNA: TGCGCCAGCAGCAGACGGACAGGGAGCTCCTACGAGCAGTACTTC

clone size: .
V gene: TRBV4-2
J gene: TRBJ2-5
CDR3 length: 14
D gene: .
CDR3 protein: CASSQDSRGETQYF
CDR3 DNA: TGTGCCAGCAGCCAAGATTCAAGAGGTGAGACCCAGTACTTC

clone size: .
V gene: TRBV19
J gene: TRBJ2-1
CDR3 length: 14
D gene: .
CDR3 protein: CASSPHSAYNEQFF
CDR3 DNA: TGTGCCAGTAGTCCCCACTCCGCGTACAATGAGCAGTTCTTC

clone size: .
V gene: TRBV6-4
J gene: TRBJ2-7
CDR3 length: 12
D gene: .
CDR3 protein: CASSDSSYEQYF
CDR3 DNA: TGTGCCAGCAGTGACTCCAGCTACGAGCAGTACTTC

clone size: once
V gene: TRBV29-1
J gene: TRBJ1-1
CDR3 length: 13
D gene: TRBD1
CDR3 protein: CSVSDREDTEAFF
CDR3 DNA: TGCAGCGTATCCGACAGGGAGGACACTGAAGCTTTCTTT

clone size: .
V gene: TRBV30
J gene: TRBJ1-1
CDR3 length: 13
D gene: .
CDR3 protein: CAWKQGLDTEAFF
CDR3 DNA: TGTGCCTGGAAGCAGGGGCTGGACACTGAAGCTTTCTTT

clone size: .
V gene: TRBV10-3
J gene: TRBJ1-1
CDR3 length: 14
D gene: TRBD1
CDR3 protein: CAIRGQGEVTEAFF
CDR3 DNA: TGTGCCATCAGGGGACAGGGGGAAGTCACTGAAGCTTTCTTT

clone size: few
V gene: TRBV11-2
J gene: TRBJ2-7
CDR3 length: 17
D gene: TRBD2
CDR3 protein: CASRYSFGGVSSYEQYF
CDR3 DNA: TGTGCCAGCAGATACTCCTTCGGGGGGGTTTCCTCCTACGAGCAGTACTTC

clone size: .
V gene: TRBV27
J gene: TRBJ2-3
CDR3 length: 16
D gene: TRBD2
CDR3 protein: CASSRKREMITDTQYF
CDR3 DNA: TGTGCCAGCAGTCGCAAGCGGGAGATGATTACAGATACGCAGTATTTT

clone size: .
V gene: TRBV28
J gene: TRBJ1-4
CDR3 length: 14
D gene: TRBD1
CDR3 protein: CASSFPTGEEKLFF
CDR3 DNA: TGTGCCAGCAGTTTTCCTACAGGGGAAGAAAAACTGTTTTTT

clone size: few
V gene: TRBV30
J gene: TRBJ2-2
CDR3 length: 14
D gene: TRBD1
CDR3 protein: CAWRGQVGAGELFF
CDR3 DNA: TGTGCCTGGAGAGGACAGGTTGGCGCCGGGGAGCTGTTTTTT

clone size: .
V gene: TRBV19
J gene: TRBJ2-1
CDR3 length: 13
D gene: TRBD1
CDR3 protein: CASSIAADRGQFF
CDR3 DNA: TGTGCCAGTAGTATAGCGGCTGACAGGGGACAGTTCTTC

clone size: few
V gene: TRBV15
J gene: TRBJ2-5
CDR3 length: 14
D gene: .
CDR3 protein: CATSRDSGQETQYF
CDR3 DNA: TGTGCCACCAGCAGAGATTCGGGGCAAGAGACCCAGTACTTC

clone size: .
V gene: TRBV11-2
J gene: TRBJ2-1
CDR3 length: 16
D gene: .
CDR3 protein: CASSLVGGRGDNEQFF
CDR3 DNA: TGTGCCAGCAGCTTAGTGGGCGGGCGTGGGGACAATGAGCAGTTCTTC